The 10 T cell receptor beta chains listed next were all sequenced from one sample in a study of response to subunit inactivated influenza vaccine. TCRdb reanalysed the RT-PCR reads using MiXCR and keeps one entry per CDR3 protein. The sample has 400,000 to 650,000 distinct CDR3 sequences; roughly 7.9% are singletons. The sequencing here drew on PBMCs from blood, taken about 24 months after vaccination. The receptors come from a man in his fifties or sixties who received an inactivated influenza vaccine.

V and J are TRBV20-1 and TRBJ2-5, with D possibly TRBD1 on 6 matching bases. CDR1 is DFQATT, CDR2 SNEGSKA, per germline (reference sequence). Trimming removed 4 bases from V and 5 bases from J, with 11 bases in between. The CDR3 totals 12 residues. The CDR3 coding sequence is TGCAGTGCTAACGTCAGGGGTGAGACCCAGTACTTC. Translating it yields CSANVRGETQYF.

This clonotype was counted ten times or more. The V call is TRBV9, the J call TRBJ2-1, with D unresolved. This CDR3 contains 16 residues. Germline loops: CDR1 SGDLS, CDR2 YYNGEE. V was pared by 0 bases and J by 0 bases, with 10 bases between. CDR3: CASSVVAESSYNEQFF. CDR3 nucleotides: TGTGCCAGCAGCGTAGTTGCGGAGAGCTCCTACAATGAGCAGTTCTTC.

CDR3 nucleotides: TGTGCCACCAGCAGAGAGGGGTGGGGGACCCAAGAGACCCAGTACTTC. It yields the protein CATSREGWGTQETQYF. This chain connects TRBV15 to TRBJ2-5; D might be TRBD1 or TRBD2, each matching 5 bases. The V gene lost 0 bases and the J gene lost 1 base, with 12 bases spanning the gap. Germline-derived CDR1 and CDR2 are LNHNV and YYDKDF (reference sequence). This CDR3 spans 16 amino acids.

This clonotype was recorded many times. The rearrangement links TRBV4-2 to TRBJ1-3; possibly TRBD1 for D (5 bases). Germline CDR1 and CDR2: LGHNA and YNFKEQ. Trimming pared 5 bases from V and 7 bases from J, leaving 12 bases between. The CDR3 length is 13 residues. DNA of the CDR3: TGTGCCAGCAGCTCCCAGGGTGCGAACACCATATATTTT. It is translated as CASSSQGANTIYF.

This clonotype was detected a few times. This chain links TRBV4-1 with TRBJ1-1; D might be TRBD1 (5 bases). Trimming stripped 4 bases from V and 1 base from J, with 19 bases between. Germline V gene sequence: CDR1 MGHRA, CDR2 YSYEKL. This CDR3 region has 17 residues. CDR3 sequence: CASSPPGGRGWNTEAFF. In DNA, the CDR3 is TGCGCCAGCAGCCCACCCGGAGGGAGGGGCTGGAACACTGAAGCTTTCTTT.

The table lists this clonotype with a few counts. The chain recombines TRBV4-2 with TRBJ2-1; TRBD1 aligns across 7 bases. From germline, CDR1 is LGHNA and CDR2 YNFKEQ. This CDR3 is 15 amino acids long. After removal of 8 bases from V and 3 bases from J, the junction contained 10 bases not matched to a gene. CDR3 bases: TGTGCCAGCGGGTCGACGGGACAGAACTACAATGAGCAGTTCTTC. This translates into CASGSTGQNYNEQFF.

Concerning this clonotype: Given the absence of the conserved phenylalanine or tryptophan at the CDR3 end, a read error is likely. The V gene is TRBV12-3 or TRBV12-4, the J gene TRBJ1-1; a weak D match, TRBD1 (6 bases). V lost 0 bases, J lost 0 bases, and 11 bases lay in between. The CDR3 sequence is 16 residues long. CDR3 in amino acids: CASSLARRGLNTEAFI. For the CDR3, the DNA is TGTGCCAGCAGTTTAGCGCGCAGGGGCCTGAACACTGAAGCTTTCATT.

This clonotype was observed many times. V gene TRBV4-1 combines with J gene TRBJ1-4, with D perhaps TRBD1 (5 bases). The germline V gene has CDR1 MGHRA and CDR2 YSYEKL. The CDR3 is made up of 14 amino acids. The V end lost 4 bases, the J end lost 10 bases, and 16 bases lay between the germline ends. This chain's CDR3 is CASSLRLEGRKLFF. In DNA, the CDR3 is TGCGCCAGCAGCCTACGCCTTGAGGGGCGAAAACTGTTTTTT.

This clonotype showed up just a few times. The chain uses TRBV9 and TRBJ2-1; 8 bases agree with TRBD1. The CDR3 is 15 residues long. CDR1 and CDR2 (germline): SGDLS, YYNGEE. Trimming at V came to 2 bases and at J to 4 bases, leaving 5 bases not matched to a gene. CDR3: CASSVEGQAYNEQFF. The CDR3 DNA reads TGTGCCAGCAGCGTTGAGGGACAGGCGTACAATGAGCAGTTCTTC.

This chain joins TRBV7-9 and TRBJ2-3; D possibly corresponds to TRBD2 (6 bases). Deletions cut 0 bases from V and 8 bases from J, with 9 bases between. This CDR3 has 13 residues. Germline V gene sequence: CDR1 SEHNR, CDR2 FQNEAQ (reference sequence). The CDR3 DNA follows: TGTGCCAGCAGCTTAGCGAACGGGGGTACGCAGTATTTT. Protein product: CASSLANGGTQYF.